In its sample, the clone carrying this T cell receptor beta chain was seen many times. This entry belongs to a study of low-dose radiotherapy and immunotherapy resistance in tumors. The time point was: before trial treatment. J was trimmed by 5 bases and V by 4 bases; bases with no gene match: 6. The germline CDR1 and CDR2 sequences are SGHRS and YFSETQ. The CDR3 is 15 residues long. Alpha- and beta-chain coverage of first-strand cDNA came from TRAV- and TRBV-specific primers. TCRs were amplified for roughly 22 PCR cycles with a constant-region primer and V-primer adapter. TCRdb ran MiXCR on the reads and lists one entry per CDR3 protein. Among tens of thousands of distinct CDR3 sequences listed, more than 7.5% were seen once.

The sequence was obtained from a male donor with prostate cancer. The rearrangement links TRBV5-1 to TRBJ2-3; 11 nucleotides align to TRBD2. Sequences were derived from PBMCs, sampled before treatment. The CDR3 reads CASSLLAGVEDTQYF. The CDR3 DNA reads TGCGCCAGCAGCCTACTAGCGGGAGTAGAAGATACGCAGTATTTT. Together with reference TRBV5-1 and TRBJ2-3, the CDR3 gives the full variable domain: KAGVTQTPRYLIKTRGQQVTLSCSPISGHRSVSWYQQTPGQGLQFLFEYFSETQRNKGNFPGRFSGRQFSNSRSEMNVSTLELGDSALYLCASSLLAGVEDTQYFGPGTRLTVL.